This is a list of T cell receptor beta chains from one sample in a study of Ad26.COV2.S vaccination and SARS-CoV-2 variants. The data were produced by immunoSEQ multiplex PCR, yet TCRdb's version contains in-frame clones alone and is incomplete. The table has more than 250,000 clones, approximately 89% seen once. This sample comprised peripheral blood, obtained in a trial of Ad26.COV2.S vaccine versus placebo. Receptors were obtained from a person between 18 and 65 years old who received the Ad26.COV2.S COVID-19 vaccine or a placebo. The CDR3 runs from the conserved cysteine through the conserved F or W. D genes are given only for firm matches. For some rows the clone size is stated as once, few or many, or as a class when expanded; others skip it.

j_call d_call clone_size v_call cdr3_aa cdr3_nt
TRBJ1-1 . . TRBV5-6 CASSWMVSGLPEAFF TGTGCCAGCAGCTGGATGGTGTCAGGGCTCCCTGAAGCTTTCTTT
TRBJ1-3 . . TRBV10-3 CAISESGGSGNTIYF TGTGCCATCAGTGAGTCGGGAGGCTCTGGAAACACCATATATTTT
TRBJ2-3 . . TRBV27 CASSLFQPDTQYF TGTGCCAGCAGTTTGTTCCAACCAGATACGCAGTATTTT
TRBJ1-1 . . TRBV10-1 CASSESLEGTEAFF TGCGCCAGCAGTGAGTCGCTGGAGGGCACTGAAGCTTTCTTT
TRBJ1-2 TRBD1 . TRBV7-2 CASSPGGSGTAIYGYTF TGTGCCAGCAGCCCAGGAGGTTCGGGGACAGCGATCTATGGCTACACCTTC
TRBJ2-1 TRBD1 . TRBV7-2 CASSWDRVNNEQFF TGTGCCAGCAGCTGGGACAGGGTGAACAATGAGCAGTTCTTC
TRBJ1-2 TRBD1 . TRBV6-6 CASSWDRGNQGYTF TGTGCCAGCAGTTGGGACAGGGGGAACCAAGGCTACACCTTC
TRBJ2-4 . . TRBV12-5 CASGAQGAAKNIQYF TGTGCTAGTGGGGCCCAGGGAGCGGCCAAAAACATTCAGTACTTC
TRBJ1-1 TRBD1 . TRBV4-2 CASRQQGGRQGGTEAFF TGTGCCAGCAGACAACAAGGGGGGAGACAGGGAGGAACTGAAGCTTTCTTT
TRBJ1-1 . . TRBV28 CASSVGSMNTEAFF TGTGCCAGCTCCGTGGGGTCCATGAACACTGAAGCTTTCTTT
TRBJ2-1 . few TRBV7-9 CASSLVAGYLNEQFF TGTGCCAGCAGCTTAGTTGCGGGATATCTAAATGAGCAGTTCTTC
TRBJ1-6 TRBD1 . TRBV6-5 CASSYSLTGDSPLHF TGTGCCAGCAGTTACTCCCTGACAGGGGATTCACCCCTCCACTTT
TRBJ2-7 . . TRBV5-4 CASSRDSIGEQYF TGTGCCAGCAGCCGGGACTCAATTGGAGAGCAGTACTTC
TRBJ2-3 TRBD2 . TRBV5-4 CASSRGTGGRGVDTQYF TGTGCCAGCAGCCGGGGAACGGGCGGGAGGGGAGTAGATACGCAGTATTTT
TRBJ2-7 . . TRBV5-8 CASSLTGRSYEQYF TGTGCCAGCAGCTTGACGGGGAGGTCCTACGAGCAGTACTTC
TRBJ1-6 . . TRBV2 CASSVDEKSSPLHF TGTGCCAGCAGTGTTGATGAAAAAAGCTCACCCCTCCACTTT
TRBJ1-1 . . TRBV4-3 CASSRNTEAFF TGCGCCAGCAGCCGGAACACTGAAGCTTTCTTT
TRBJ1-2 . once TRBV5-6 CASSLGAWGGYTF TGTGCCAGCAGCTTGGGGGCGTGGGGTGGCTACACCTTC
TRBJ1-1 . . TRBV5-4 CASSPNRDGNTEAFF TGTGCCAGCAGCCCTAACCGGGACGGCAATACTGAAGCTTTCTTT
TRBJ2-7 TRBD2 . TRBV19 CASSRLAGVSYEQYF TGTGCCAGTAGTAGACTAGCGGGAGTGTCCTACGAGCAGTACTTC
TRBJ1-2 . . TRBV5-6 CASSPRQGGSGYTF TGTGCCAGCAGCCCCCGGCAGGGAGGGAGTGGCTACACCTTC
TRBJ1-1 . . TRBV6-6 CASTFPGGTEAFF TGTGCCAGCACCTTCCCTGGGGGCACTGAAGCTTTCTTT
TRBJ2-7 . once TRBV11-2 CASSLDVGVADTYEQYF TGTGCCAGCAGCTTAGATGTCGGGGTAGCGGATACCTACGAGCAGTACTTC
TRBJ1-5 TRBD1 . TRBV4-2 CASSQSRQGPQHF TGTGCCAGCAGCCAATCACGACAGGGGCCCCAGCATTTT
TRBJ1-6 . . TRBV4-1 CASSQVETGLSPLHF TGCGCCAGCAGCCAAGTTGAGACAGGTCTTTCACCCCTCCACTTT
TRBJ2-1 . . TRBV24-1 CATSDPGSTYNEQFF TGTGCCACCAGTGATCCAGGGAGCACCTACAATGAGCAGTTCTTC
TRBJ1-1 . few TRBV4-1 CASSQDRTEAFF TGCGCCAGCAGCCAAGATCGGACTGAAGCTTTCTTT
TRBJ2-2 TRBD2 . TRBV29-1 CSVRGGFGELFF TGCAGCGTCCGCGGGGGATTCGGGGAGCTGTTTTTT
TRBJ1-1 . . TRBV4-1 CASSPEFAGNTEAFF TGCGCCAGCAGCCCAGAGTTCGCAGGGAACACTGAAGCTTTCTTT
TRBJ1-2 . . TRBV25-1 CASSDEGIDYGYTF TGTGCCAGCAGTGATGAGGGAATAGACTATGGCTACACCTTC
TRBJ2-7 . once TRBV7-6 CASSLAPGSSYEQYF TGTGCCAGCAGCTTAGCCCCCGGGAGCTCCTACGAGCAGTACTTC
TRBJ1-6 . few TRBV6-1 CASSEKEGVSPLHF TGTGCCAGCAGTGAGAAGGAGGGTGTCTCACCCCTCCACTTT
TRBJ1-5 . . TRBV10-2 CASTGLWGAGNQPQHF TGCGCCAGCACTGGTCTTTGGGGGGCCGGCAATCAGCCCCAGCATTTT
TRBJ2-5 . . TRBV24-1 CATSGTTDGKETQYF TGTGCCACCAGCGGGACGACGGACGGTAAAGAGACCCAGTACTTC
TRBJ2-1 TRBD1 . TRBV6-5 CASIGQGAGEQFF TGTGCCAGCATCGGACAGGGGGCGGGGGAGCAGTTCTTC
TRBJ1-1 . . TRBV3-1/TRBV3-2 CASSQDSRRGCTEAFF TGTGCCAGCAGCCAAGATTCTAGGAGGGGATGCACTGAAGCTTTCTTT
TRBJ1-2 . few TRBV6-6 CASSYAGNYGYTF TGTGCCAGCAGTTATGCTGGAAACTATGGCTACACCTTC
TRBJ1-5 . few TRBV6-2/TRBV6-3 CASSDSNQPQHF TGTGCCAGCAGTGACAGCAATCAGCCCCAGCATTTT
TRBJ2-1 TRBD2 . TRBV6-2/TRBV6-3 CASSEPGLGNWGEQFF TGTGCCAGCAGCGAACCGGGACTAGGGAACTGGGGTGAGCAGTTCTTC
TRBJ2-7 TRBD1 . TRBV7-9 CASRTDRGPYEQYF TGTGCCAGCAGAACCGACAGGGGCCCCTACGAGCAGTACTTC
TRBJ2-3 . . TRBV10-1 CASSGTGSLTDTQYF TGCGCCAGCAGTGGGACGGGCTCCCTCACAGATACGCAGTATTTT
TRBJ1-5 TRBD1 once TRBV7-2 CASSLVGGQTNQPQHF TGTGCCAGCAGCTTAGTAGGGGGACAGACCAATCAGCCCCAGCATTTT
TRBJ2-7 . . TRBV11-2 CASSLEVEQYF TGTGCCAGCAGCTTAGAGGTGGAGCAGTACTTC
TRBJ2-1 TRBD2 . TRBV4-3 CASSQERVRGDLDNEQFF TGCGCCAGCAGCCAAGAGAGGGTTCGGGGGGACTTAGACAATGAGCAGTTCTTC
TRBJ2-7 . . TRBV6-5 CASSYSMGGLSYEQYF TGTGCCAGCAGTTACTCGATGGGGGGGCTCTCCTACGAGCAGTACTTC
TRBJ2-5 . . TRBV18 CASSRRERQEETQYF TGTGCCAGCTCCCGACGGGAGAGGCAGGAAGAGACCCAGTACTTC
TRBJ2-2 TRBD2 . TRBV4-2 CASGLLRTSGSGELFF TGTGCCAGCGGGTTACTCAGGACTAGCGGGAGCGGGGAGCTGTTTTTT
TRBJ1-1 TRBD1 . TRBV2 CASSAGTGNTEAFF TGTGCCAGCAGTGCGGGGACAGGGAACACTGAAGCTTTCTTT
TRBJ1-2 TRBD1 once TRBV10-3 CAISGTGVYYGYTF TGTGCCATCAGCGGGACAGGGGTATACTATGGCTACACCTTC
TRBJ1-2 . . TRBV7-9 CASRNPLGGYTF TGTGCCAGCAGAAACCCACTTGGGGGCTACACCTTC
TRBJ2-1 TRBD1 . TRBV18 CASSRQPGQGVWHEQFF TGTGCCAGCTCACGACAACCGGGACAGGGCGTTTGGCATGAGCAGTTCTTC